Listed below are T cell receptor beta chains from one sample, sequenced in a study of T cell changes during pregnancy in multiple sclerosis. The method was immunoSEQ multiplex PCR; TCRdb's version includes in-frame clones alone and lacks a portion of them. The sample carries tens of thousands of clones, 91% recorded once. The sample consisted of CD4+ T cells from peripheral blood mononuclear cells, taken in the third trimester of pregnancy. These receptors were obtained from a female donor in good health, enrolled as a control in a pregnancy study. The conserved cysteine and the conserved F or W are not part of the CDR3 here. Each record gives: CDR3 protein, V gene, J gene.

CDR3aa: ASSQGAVWGANTGELF
v_gene: TRBV4-1
j_gene: TRBJ2-2

CDR3aa: ASSQSGRGDHNEQF
v_gene: TRBV18
j_gene: TRBJ2-1

CDR3aa: ASSWGTSTDTQY
v_gene: TRBV6-5
j_gene: TRBJ2-3

CDR3aa: ASSKQGSTGELF
v_gene: TRBV7-3
j_gene: TRBJ2-2

CDR3aa: ASSPRLAGPGDTQY
v_gene: TRBV7-2
j_gene: TRBJ2-3

CDR3aa: ASRQGNQPQH
v_gene: TRBV19
j_gene: TRBJ1-5

CDR3aa: ASSLLGETDTQY
v_gene: TRBV5-5
j_gene: TRBJ2-3

CDR3aa: ASRRTGTSGTVYEQY
v_gene: TRBV25-1
j_gene: TRBJ2-7

CDR3aa: ASSPSTAYNEQF
v_gene: TRBV7-3
j_gene: TRBJ2-1

CDR3aa: ASSPGGSGANYGYT
v_gene: TRBV7-9
j_gene: TRBJ1-2

CDR3aa: ASTRGGASYEQY
v_gene: TRBV6-5
j_gene: TRBJ2-7

CDR3aa: ASSAEQGTQY
v_gene: TRBV9
j_gene: TRBJ2-5

CDR3aa: ASSQAPSGGTDTQY
v_gene: TRBV4-2
j_gene: TRBJ2-3

CDR3aa: ASSAGTGDSNQPQH
v_gene: TRBV9
j_gene: TRBJ1-5

CDR3aa: ASSPPFTGDQPQH
v_gene: TRBV18
j_gene: TRBJ1-5

CDR3aa: ASSPTDIVPY
v_gene: TRBV6-6
j_gene: TRBJ2-7

CDR3aa: ASSRSPGEETQY
v_gene: TRBV11-1
j_gene: TRBJ2-5

CDR3aa: ASTRGTGRPGANVLT
v_gene: TRBV9
j_gene: TRBJ2-6

CDR3aa: ASSATTGANTGELF
v_gene: TRBV9
j_gene: TRBJ2-2

CDR3aa: ASSQEEERGNNEQF
v_gene: TRBV4-2
j_gene: TRBJ2-1

CDR3aa: ASSSDTSRNIQY
v_gene: TRBV5-4
j_gene: TRBJ2-4

CDR3aa: ASSLTAGGRRSTDTQY
v_gene: TRBV11-1
j_gene: TRBJ2-3

CDR3aa: ASSRPGQGREKLF
v_gene: TRBV7-8
j_gene: TRBJ1-4

CDR3aa: ASEKNSGGGSSYNEQF
v_gene: TRBV7-2
j_gene: TRBJ2-1

CDR3aa: ASSQVAGGETEKLF
v_gene: TRBV4-2
j_gene: TRBJ1-4

CDR3aa: ARKGQLISGANVLT
v_gene: TRBV2
j_gene: TRBJ2-6

CDR3aa: ASSLATGASYEQY
v_gene: TRBV7-2
j_gene: TRBJ2-7

CDR3aa: SVDRAGGKNTEAF
v_gene: TRBV29-1
j_gene: TRBJ1-1

CDR3aa: ASSLPAGGTNGYT
v_gene: TRBV5-4
j_gene: TRBJ1-2

CDR3aa: ASSPTPGQGAGEQF
v_gene: TRBV11-3
j_gene: TRBJ2-1

CDR3aa: ASSFQTIKGYGYT
v_gene: TRBV5-6
j_gene: TRBJ1-2

CDR3aa: ASSLVDRSGGYT
v_gene: TRBV5-4
j_gene: TRBJ1-2

CDR3aa: ASTPDRAYGYT
v_gene: TRBV19
j_gene: TRBJ1-2

CDR3aa: AWSVWSASTGELF
v_gene: TRBV30
j_gene: TRBJ2-2

CDR3aa: ASSTTGVGNTIY
v_gene: TRBV25-1
j_gene: TRBJ1-3

CDR3aa: ASIQSVGESYGYT
v_gene: TRBV5-8
j_gene: TRBJ1-2

CDR3aa: ASRETGRLNSPLH
v_gene: TRBV6-5
j_gene: TRBJ1-6

CDR3aa: ASSRTGGDGYT
v_gene: TRBV6-5
j_gene: TRBJ1-2

CDR3aa: ATGLGGGSNTGELF
v_gene: TRBV15
j_gene: TRBJ2-2

CDR3aa: AWSVDRVNTEAF
v_gene: TRBV30
j_gene: TRBJ1-1

CDR3aa: ASSFGRAQY
v_gene: TRBV5-8
j_gene: TRBJ2-3

CDR3aa: ASSPGQGISYEQY
v_gene: TRBV27
j_gene: TRBJ2-7

CDR3aa: ASSLAGTPSYEQY
v_gene: TRBV11-2
j_gene: TRBJ2-7

CDR3aa: ASSLEGQMNTEAF
v_gene: TRBV11-3
j_gene: TRBJ1-1

CDR3aa: ASSSAGTPNEKLF
v_gene: TRBV9
j_gene: TRBJ1-4

CDR3aa: ASSLESNRDYGYT
v_gene: TRBV7-8
j_gene: TRBJ1-2

CDR3aa: ASSYIGDTEAF
v_gene: TRBV6-5
j_gene: TRBJ1-1

CDR3aa: ASSQSKSLPAF
v_gene: TRBV4-2
j_gene: TRBJ1-1

CDR3aa: ASTGTGSKNIQY
v_gene: TRBV6-5
j_gene: TRBJ2-4

CDR3aa: ASSPLGSSGQETQY
v_gene: TRBV11-3
j_gene: TRBJ2-5

CDR3aa: ASSLQLNTEAF
v_gene: TRBV5-5
j_gene: TRBJ1-1

CDR3aa: ASSQRRGEIQETQY
v_gene: TRBV14
j_gene: TRBJ2-5

CDR3aa: AFLGGRNSYEQY
v_gene: TRBV30
j_gene: TRBJ2-7

CDR3aa: ASSPSRDYSNQPQH
v_gene: TRBV19
j_gene: TRBJ1-5

CDR3aa: ATSGGTADNEKLF
v_gene: TRBV15
j_gene: TRBJ1-4

CDR3aa: ASSQETGEKLF
v_gene: TRBV4-2
j_gene: TRBJ1-4

CDR3aa: ASSSQAKNIQY
v_gene: TRBV5-4
j_gene: TRBJ2-4